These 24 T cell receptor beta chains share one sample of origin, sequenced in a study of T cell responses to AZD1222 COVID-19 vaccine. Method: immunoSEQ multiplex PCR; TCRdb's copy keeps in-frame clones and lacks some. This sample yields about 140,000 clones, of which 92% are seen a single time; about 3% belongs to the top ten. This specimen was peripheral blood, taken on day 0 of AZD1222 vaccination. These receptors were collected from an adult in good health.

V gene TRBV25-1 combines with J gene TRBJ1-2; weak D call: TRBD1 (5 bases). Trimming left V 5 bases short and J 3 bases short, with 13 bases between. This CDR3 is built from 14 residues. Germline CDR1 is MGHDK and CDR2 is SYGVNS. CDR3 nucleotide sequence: TGTGCCAGCAGTCCACGGGGGGAGGACTATGGCTACACCTTC. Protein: CASSPRGEDYGYTF.

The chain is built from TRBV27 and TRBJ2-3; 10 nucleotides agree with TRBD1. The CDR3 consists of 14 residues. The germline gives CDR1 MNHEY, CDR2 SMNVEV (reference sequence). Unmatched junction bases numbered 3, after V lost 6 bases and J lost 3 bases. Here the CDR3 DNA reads TGTGCCAGCAGGCCGGGACAGGGGACAGATACGCAGTATTTT. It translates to CASRPGQGTDTQYF.

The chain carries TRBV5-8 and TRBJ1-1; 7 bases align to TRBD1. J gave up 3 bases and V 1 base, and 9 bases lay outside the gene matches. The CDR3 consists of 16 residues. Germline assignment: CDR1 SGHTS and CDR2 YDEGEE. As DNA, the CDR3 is TGTGCCAGCAGCTTGTTTAGGGGGCAGACTTACACTGAAGCTTTCTTT. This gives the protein CASSLFRGQTYTEAFF.

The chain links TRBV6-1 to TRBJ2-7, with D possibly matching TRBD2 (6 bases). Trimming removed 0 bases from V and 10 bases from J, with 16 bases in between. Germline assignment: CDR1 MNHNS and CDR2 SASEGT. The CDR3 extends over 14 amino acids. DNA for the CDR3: TGTGCCAGCAGTGAAGCGGGGGACTCCGGTCCTCAGTACTTC. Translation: CASSEAGDSGPQYF.

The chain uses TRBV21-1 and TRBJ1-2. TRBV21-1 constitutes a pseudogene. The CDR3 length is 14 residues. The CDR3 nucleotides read TGTGCCAGCAGCAAACAGACGGCCCGTTATGGCTACACCTTC. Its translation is CASSKQTARYGYTF.

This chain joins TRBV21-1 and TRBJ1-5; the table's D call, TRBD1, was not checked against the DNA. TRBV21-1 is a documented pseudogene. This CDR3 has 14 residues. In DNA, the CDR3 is TGTGCCAGCAGGGGGCAGGGGCTCCATCAGCCCCAGCATTTT. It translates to CASRGQGLHQPQHF.

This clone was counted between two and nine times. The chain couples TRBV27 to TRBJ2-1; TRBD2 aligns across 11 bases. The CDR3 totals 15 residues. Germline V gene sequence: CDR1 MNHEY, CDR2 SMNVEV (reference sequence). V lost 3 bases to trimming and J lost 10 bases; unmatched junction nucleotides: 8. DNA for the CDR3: TGTGCCAGCAGTTTCACTAGCGGGAGTATTAGGGAGCAGTTCTTC. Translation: CASSFTSGSIREQFF.

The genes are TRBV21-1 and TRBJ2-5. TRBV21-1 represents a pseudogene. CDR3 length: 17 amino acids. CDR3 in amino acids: CASSKADSAAAGETQYF. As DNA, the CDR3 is TGTGCCAGCAGCAAAGCGGACAGTGCGGCGGCGGGGGAGACCCAGTACTTC.

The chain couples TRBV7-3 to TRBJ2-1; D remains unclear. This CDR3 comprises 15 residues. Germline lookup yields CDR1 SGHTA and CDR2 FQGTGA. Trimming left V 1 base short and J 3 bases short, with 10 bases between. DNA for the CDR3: TGTGCCAGCAGCTTAAGTTCAGTCAACTACAATGAGCAGTTCTTC. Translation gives CASSLSSVNYNEQFF.

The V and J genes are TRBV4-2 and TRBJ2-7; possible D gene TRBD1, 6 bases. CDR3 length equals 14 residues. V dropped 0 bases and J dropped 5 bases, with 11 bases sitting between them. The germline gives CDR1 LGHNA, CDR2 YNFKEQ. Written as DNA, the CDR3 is TGTGCCAGCAGCCAAGATAGGGGGTCCCACGAGCAGTACTTC. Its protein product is CASSQDRGSHEQYF.

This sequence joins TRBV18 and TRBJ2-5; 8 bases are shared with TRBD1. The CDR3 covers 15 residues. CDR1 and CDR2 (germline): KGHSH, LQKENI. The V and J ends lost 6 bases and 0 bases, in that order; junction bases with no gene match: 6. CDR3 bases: TGTGCCAGCTCCCCCCGGACAGGGCACCAAGAGACCCAGTACTTC. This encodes CASSPRTGHQETQYF.

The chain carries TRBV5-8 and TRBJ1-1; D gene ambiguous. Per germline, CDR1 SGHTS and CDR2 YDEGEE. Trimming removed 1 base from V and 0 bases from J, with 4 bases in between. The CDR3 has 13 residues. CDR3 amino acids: CASSLRVNTEAFF. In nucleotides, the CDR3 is TGTGCCAGCAGCTTGCGGGTGAACACTGAAGCTTTCTTT.

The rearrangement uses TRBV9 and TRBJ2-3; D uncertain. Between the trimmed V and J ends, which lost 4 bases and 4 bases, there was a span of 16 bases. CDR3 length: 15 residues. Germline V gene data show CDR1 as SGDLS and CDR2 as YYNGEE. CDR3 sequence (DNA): TGTGCCAGCAGCCCCTCCTCGGCACCTCCAGATACGCAGTATTTT. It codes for CASSPSSAPPDTQYF. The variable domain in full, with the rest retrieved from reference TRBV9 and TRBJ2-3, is DSGVTQTPKHLITATGQRVTLRCSPRSGDLSVYWYQQSLDQGLQFLIQYYNGEERAKGNILERFSAQQFPDLHSELNLSSLELGDSALYFCASSPSSAPPDTQYFGPGTRLTVL.

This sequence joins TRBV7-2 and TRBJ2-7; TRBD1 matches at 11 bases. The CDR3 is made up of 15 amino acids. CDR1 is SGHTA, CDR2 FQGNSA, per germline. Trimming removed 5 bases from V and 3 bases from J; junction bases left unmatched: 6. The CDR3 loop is CASSTVGTGGYEQYF. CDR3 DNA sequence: TGTGCCAGCAGCACAGTGGGGACAGGGGGCTACGAGCAGTACTTC.

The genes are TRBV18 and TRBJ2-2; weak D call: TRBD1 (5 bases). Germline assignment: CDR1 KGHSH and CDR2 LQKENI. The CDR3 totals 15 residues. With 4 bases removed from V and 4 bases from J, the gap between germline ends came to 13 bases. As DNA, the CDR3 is TGTGCCAGCTCACTCAGGGATTTGAGCACCGGGGAGCTGTTTTTT. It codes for CASSLRDLSTGELFF.

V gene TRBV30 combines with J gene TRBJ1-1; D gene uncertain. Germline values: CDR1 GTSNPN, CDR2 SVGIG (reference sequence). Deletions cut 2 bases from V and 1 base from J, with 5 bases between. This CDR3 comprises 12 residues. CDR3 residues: CAWSLRNTEAFF. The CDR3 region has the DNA TGTGCCTGGAGTTTGAGGAACACTGAAGCTTTCTTT.

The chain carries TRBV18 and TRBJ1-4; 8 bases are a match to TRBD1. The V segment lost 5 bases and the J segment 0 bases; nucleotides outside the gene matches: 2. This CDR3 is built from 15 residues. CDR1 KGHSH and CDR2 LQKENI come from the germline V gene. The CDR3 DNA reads TGTGCCAGCTCAGGGACAGGCCCAACTAATGAAAAACTGTTTTTT. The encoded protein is CASSGTGPTNEKLFF. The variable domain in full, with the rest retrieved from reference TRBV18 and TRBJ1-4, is NAGVMQNPRHLVRRRGQEARLRCSPMKGHSHVYWYRQLPEEGLKFMVYLQKENIIDESGMPKERFSAEFPKEGPSILRIQQVVRGDSAAYFCASSGTGPTNEKLFFGSGTQLSVL.

CDR3 sequence reads: CASSYPGQSSYEQYF. In DNA form, the CDR3 reads TGTGCCAGCAGTTACCCGGGACAGAGCTCCTACGAGCAGTACTTC. V gene TRBV6-6 combines with J gene TRBJ2-7; 7 positions match TRBD1. The CDR3 sequence is 15 residues long. Trimming removed 2 bases from V and 0 bases from J; junction bases left unmatched: 4. Germline CDR1 MNHNY, CDR2 SVGAGI (reference sequence).

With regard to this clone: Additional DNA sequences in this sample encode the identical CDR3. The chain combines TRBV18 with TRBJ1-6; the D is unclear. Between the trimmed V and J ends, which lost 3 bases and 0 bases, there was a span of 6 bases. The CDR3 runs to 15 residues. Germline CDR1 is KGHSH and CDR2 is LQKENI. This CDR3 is CASSPGRSYNSPLHF. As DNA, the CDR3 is TGTGCCAGCTCACCGGGCCGCTCCTATAATTCACCCCTCCACTTT.

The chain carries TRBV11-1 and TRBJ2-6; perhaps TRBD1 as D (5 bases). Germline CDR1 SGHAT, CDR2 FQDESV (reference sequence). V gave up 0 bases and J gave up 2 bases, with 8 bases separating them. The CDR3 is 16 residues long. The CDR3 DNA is TGTGCCAGCAGCTTAGCGATCAGGGCTGGGGCCAACGTCCTGACTTTC. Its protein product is CASSLAIRAGANVLTF. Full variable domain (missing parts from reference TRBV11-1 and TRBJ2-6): EAEVAQSPRYKITEKSQAVAFWCDPISGHATLYWYRQILGQGPELLVQFQDESVVDDSQLPKDRFSAERLKGVDSTLKIQPAELGDSAMYLCASSLAIRAGANVLTFGAGSRLTVL.

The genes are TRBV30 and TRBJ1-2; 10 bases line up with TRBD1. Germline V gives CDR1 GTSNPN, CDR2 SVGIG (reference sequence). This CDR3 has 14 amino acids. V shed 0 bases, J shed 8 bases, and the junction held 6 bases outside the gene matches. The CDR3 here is CAWSVDRGQGGYTF. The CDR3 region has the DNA TGTGCCTGGAGTGTAGACAGGGGGCAGGGCGGCTACACCTTC.

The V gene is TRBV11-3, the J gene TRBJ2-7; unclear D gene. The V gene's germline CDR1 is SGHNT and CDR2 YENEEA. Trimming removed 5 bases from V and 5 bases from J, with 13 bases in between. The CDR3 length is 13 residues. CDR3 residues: CASSLSGYHEQYF. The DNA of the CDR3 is TGTGCCAGCAGCCTTTCAGGTTACCACGAGCAGTACTTC. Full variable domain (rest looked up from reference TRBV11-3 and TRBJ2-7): EAGVVQSPRYKIIEKKQPVAFWCNPISGHNTLYWYLQNLGQGPELLIRYENEEAVDDSQLPKDRFSAERLKGVDSTLKIQPAELGDSAVYLCASSLSGYHEQYFGPGTRLTVT.

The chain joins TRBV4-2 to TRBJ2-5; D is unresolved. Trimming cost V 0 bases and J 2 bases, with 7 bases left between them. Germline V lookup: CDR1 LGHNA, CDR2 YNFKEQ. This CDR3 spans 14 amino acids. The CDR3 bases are TGTGCCAGCAGCCAAGATCTTAGGCAAGAGACCCAGTACTTC. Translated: CASSQDLRQETQYF.

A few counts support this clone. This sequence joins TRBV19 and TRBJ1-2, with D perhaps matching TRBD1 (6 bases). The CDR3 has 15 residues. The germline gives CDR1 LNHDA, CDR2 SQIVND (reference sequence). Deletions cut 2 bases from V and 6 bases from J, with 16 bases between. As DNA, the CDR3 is TGTGCCAGTAGTATACCTCGGGGGGCAGATGATGGCTACACCTTC. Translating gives CASSIPRGADDGYTF.